The 4 T cell receptor beta chains below come from one sample, sequenced in a study of cytotoxic CD8 clonotypes in ibrutinib-treated CLL. Libraries were prepared by immunoSEQ multiplex PCR; TCRdb keeps only in-frame clonotypes and omits some of them. This sample has around 60,000 clones; roughly 70% occur once, and the top ten carry 43%. The sample here was PBMCs, taken after 12 months of ibrutinib treatment. Receptors originate from a human donor with chronic lymphocytic leukemia.

This clone was observed a handful of times. The chain uses TRBV2 and TRBJ2-7; possibly TRBD2 for D (6 bases). The V end was cut by 4 bases, the J end by 6 bases, with 13 bases between. Germline assignment: CDR1 SNHLY and CDR2 FYNNEI. The CDR3 spans 13 residues. CDR3 protein: CASSGEAGGEQYF. The CDR3 coding sequence is TGTGCCAGCAGTGGGGAGGCGGGTGGCGAGCAGTACTTC.

This clone was counted a few times. The chain is built from TRBV28 and TRBJ1-5; TRBD1 is a possible D gene (5 bases). Germline V gene data show CDR1 as MDHEN and CDR2 as SYDVKM. V lost 1 base and J 4 bases, leaving 14 bases between the germline ends. The CDR3 spans 16 residues. CDR3 amino acids: CASSLLSGGDNQPQHF. The CDR3, as DNA: TGTGCCAGCAGTTTATTGTCCGGAGGGGATAATCAGCCCCAGCATTTT.

The chain employs TRBV5-6 and TRBJ2-1; the D gene is possibly TRBD1 (7 bases). The V gene lost 1 base and the J gene lost 9 bases, with 20 bases spanning the gap. CDR3 length: 16 amino acids. Germline CDR1 SGHDT, CDR2 YYEEEE. This CDR3 is CASSLISGGGGGEQFF. CDR3 in DNA: TGTGCCAGCAGCTTGATTAGCGGAGGGGGCGGAGGTGAGCAGTTCTTC.

The chain is built from TRBV30 and TRBJ2-3, with 10 bases fitting TRBD2. The length of the CDR3 is 16 residues. Germline assignment: CDR1 GTSNPN and CDR2 SVGIG (reference sequence). After removal of 4 bases from V and 4 bases from J, the junction contained 11 bases not matched to a gene. Written as DNA, the CDR3 is TGTGCCTGGATGATCTCTAGCGGGAGACCGGCAGATACGCAGTATTTT. This codes for CAWMISSGRPADTQYF.